Shown below are 32 T cell receptor beta chains from a single sample sequenced in a study of Ad26.COV2.S vaccination and SARS-CoV-2 variants (dated by TCRdb to 2020 to 2022). Library construction relied on the immunoSEQ multiplex PCR assay. Sourced from immuneACCESS, this table was stored by TCRdb with only in-frame sequences that have V and J called. A share of the clones is absent; for the studies checked, an unresolved V gene accounts for under half, and the remainder has no known explanation. For this sample the table gives about 350,000 clones, of which less than 90% were detected only once. Together, the top ten hold about 10% of the sample. The sample's treatment or condition label is to be understood as: around 19 received Ad26.COV2.S at low or high dose, single or two shots; 5 received placebo; per-sample allocation not given. For vaccine and placebo recipients, repertoires were sequenced using samples collected on day 63 after the first injection.

The sample consisted of peripheral blood, taken in a trial of Ad26.COV2.S vaccine versus placebo. These receptors originate from a person between 18 and 65 years old who received the Ad26.COV2.S COVID-19 vaccine or a placebo.

The gene calls are TRBV28 and TRBJ1-1, with D unclear. The CDR3 is made up of 13 amino acids. Germline values: CDR1 MDHEN, CDR2 SYDVKM. V was trimmed by 4 bases and J by 3 bases, leaving 9 bases between them. CDR3 loop: CASSSGRDTEAFF. CDR3 sequence (DNA): TGTGCCAGCAGTTCCGGACGGGACACTGAAGCTTTCTTT.

The chain joins TRBV4-1 to TRBJ2-5; 8 bases are a match to TRBD2. CDR3 length equals 14 residues. Looked up from germline, CDR1 is MGHRA and CDR2 is YSYEKL. With V trimmed by 4 bases and J by 4 bases, 5 bases remained unmatched. The chain's CDR3 is CASSLSGTGETQYF. The CDR3 coding sequence is TGCGCCAGCAGCCTTAGCGGGACGGGAGAGACCCAGTACTTC.

In regard to this clone: This sample includes further DNA sequences coding for the same CDR3. This sequence joins TRBV14 and TRBJ1-1; D is uncertain. The CDR3 totals 12 residues. V was cut by 1 base and J by 4 bases, with 4 bases left in between. Germline V gene data show CDR1 as SGHDN and CDR2 as FVKESK. The CDR3 protein is CASSQVPTEAFF. The CDR3 coding sequence is TGTGCCAGCAGCCAAGTTCCCACTGAAGCTTTCTTT.

The chain has TRBV10-1 and TRBJ1-2; 10 bases agree with TRBD1. Germline-derived CDR1 and CDR2 are WNHNN and SYGVQD (reference sequence). CDR3 length equals 13 residues. With 8 bases clipped from V and 8 bases from J, the junction kept 8 bases outside the gene matches. The CDR3 sequence: CASSRQGATGYTF. CDR3 in DNA: TGCGCCAGCTCCCGACAGGGGGCGACGGGCTACACCTTC.

V usage is TRBV7-8 and J usage is TRBJ2-3; weak D call: TRBD2 (7 bases). V was clipped by 6 bases and J by 5 bases, with 24 bases between them. This CDR3 comprises 17 residues. Germline CDR1 reads SGHVS; CDR2 reads FQNEAQ. The CDR3 coding sequence is TGTGCCAGCAGAAGAGGGGGGAGGGCCGGTATAAGAGATACGCAGTATTTT. Protein product: CASRRGGRAGIRDTQYF.

The V and J genes are TRBV18 and TRBJ2-5; D remains ambiguous. V lost 3 bases, J lost 2 bases, and 10 bases lay in between. This CDR3 is 14 amino acids long. CDR1 is KGHSH and CDR2 is LQKENI in the germline V gene. Here the CDR3 reads CASSPGIGQETQYF. DNA of the CDR3: TGTGCCAGCTCACCGGGGATCGGTCAAGAGACCCAGTACTTC.

The J gene is TRBJ1-4, the V gene TRBV29-1; 9 nucleotides match TRBD1. Germline assignment: CDR1 SQVTM and CDR2 ANQGSEA. J gave up 5 bases and V 7 bases, and 5 bases lay outside the gene matches. The CDR3 runs to 13 residues. CDR3 nucleotides: TGCAGCGCTAGGACAGGGGAGAATGAAAAACTGTTTTTT. This codes for CSARTGENEKLFF.

The chain has TRBV11-2 and TRBJ1-6, with D possibly being TRBD1 (5 bases). Deletions cut 5 bases from V and 11 bases from J, with 16 bases between. CDR3 length equals 14 residues. The germline V gene has CDR1 SGHAT and CDR2 FQNNGV. The CDR3 is CASSPGRREAPLHF. Here the CDR3 DNA reads TGTGCCAGCAGCCCAGGGAGGCGTGAAGCACCCCTCCACTTT.

This chain links TRBV5-1 with TRBJ2-5; TRBD1 aligns across 7 bases. Unmatched junction bases numbered 2, after V lost 5 bases and J lost 1 base. The CDR3 contains 13 residues. The germline V gene has CDR1 SGHRS and CDR2 YFSETQ. Written as DNA, the CDR3 is TGCGCCAGCAGTACAGGGGTCCAAGAGACCCAGTACTTC. It specifies CASSTGVQETQYF.

CDR3 protein: CASSSGAYEQYF. The CDR3 coding sequence is TGTGCCAGCTCATCGGGGGCCTACGAGCAGTACTTC. The V gene is TRBV19, the J gene TRBJ2-7, with a tentative D call TRBD2 (6 bases). CDR1 is LNHDA and CDR2 is SQIVND in the germline V gene (reference sequence). This CDR3 is built from 12 residues. The V and J ends lost 9 bases and 2 bases respectively, with 11 bases between them.

The rearrangement uses TRBV4-1 and TRBJ2-7; TRBD1 or TRBD2 may be the D gene (5 bases each). Looked up from germline, CDR1 is MGHRA and CDR2 is YSYEKL. This CDR3 comprises 16 residues. V lost 0 bases, J lost 5 bases, and 17 bases lay in between. Here the CDR3 reads CASSQDKGKGSDEQYF. Here the CDR3 DNA reads TGCGCCAGCAGCCAAGATAAGGGGAAGGGGAGCGACGAGCAGTACTTC.

The DNA of the CDR3 is TGTGCCAGCAGCTTGGTCACAGTCAATTCACCCCTCCACTTT. Its translation: CASSLVTVNSPLHF. The chain links TRBV7-2 to TRBJ1-6, with D uncertain. Per germline, CDR1 SGHTA and CDR2 FQGNSA. This CDR3 region has 14 residues. Trimming shortened V by 3 bases and J by 7 bases, and 10 bases separated the two germline ends.

The V and J genes are TRBV1 and TRBJ2-2; the table calls TRBD2, which could not be checked here. TRBV1 is a pseudogene locus. CDR3 length: 15 residues. In DNA, the CDR3 is TGCACCAGCAGGCAAGAATGGGAGGTCATCGGGGAGCTGTTTTTT. It is translated as CTSRQEWEVIGELFF.

The chain joins TRBV12-5 to TRBJ2-1; 11 bases agree with TRBD2. This CDR3 is 15 amino acids long. Germline assignment: CDR1 LGHNT and CDR2 FRNRAP. Germline trimming cut 2 bases from V and 7 bases from J; bases unmatched to any gene: 4. The CDR3 DNA follows: TGTGCTAGTGGTTTGATAGCGGGGGGGAGGAATGAGCAGTTCTTC. It codes for CASGLIAGGRNEQFF. Combining the CDR3 with reference TRBV12-5 and TRBJ2-1 gives the whole variable domain DARVTQTPRHKVTEMGQEVTMRCQPILGHNTVFWYRQTMMQGLELLAYFRNRAPLDDSGMPKDRFSAEMPDATLATLKIQPSEPRDSAVYFCASGLIAGGRNEQFFGPGTRLTVL.

This clone was seen many times. V usage is TRBV12-3 or TRBV12-4 and J usage is TRBJ2-5; D may match TRBD1 or TRBD2 (5 bases each). The length of the CDR3 is 13 residues. V shed 1 base and J shed 6 bases, with 9 bases lying between them. This chain's CDR3 is CASSLGQGQTQYF. For the CDR3, the DNA is TGTGCCAGCAGTTTAGGGCAGGGACAGACCCAGTACTTC.

The rearrangement links TRBV6-5 to TRBJ1-2; D remains unclear. The CDR3 extends over 14 amino acids. V dropped 6 bases and J dropped 7 bases, with 18 bases sitting between them. Germline CDR1 is MNHEY and CDR2 is SVGAGI. CDR3 amino acids: CASSRWRGVGGYTF. The CDR3 bases are TGTGCCAGCAGCCGCTGGCGCGGGGTTGGTGGCTACACCTTC.

The V and J genes are TRBV27 and TRBJ2-3, with 11 nucleotides matching TRBD2. The germline CDR1 and CDR2 sequences are MNHEY and SMNVEV (reference sequence). V trimming: 7 bases; J trimming: 2 bases; junction bases outside the gene matches: 8. The CDR3 sequence is 16 residues long. The CDR3 loop is CASTELAGANTDTQYF. DNA of the CDR3: TGTGCCAGCACCGAACTAGCGGGGGCCAACACAGATACGCAGTATTTT.

V is TRBV6-1 and J is TRBJ1-1; possibly TRBD1 for D (6 bases). This CDR3 comprises 15 residues. CDR1 and CDR2 (germline): MNHNS, SASEGT. Trimming took off 2 bases at V and 5 bases at J, with 15 bases between the two ends. CDR3 in amino acids: CASSELGRGGTEAFF. CDR3 nucleotides: TGTGCCAGCAGTGAACTAGGCAGGGGTGGGACTGAAGCTTTCTTT.

This sequence joins TRBV4-3 and TRBJ2-3; D remains ambiguous. The CDR3 runs to 13 residues. In germline, CDR1 is LGHNA, CDR2 YSLEER. Deletions cut 0 bases from V and 8 bases from J, with 9 bases between. The CDR3 here is CASSQEGIVTQYF. The CDR3 DNA sequence: TGCGCCAGCAGCCAAGAGGGGATCGTTACGCAGTATTTT.

J is TRBJ2-7 and V is TRBV7-2; maybe TRBD1 (5 bases). This CDR3 contains 13 residues. Trimming pared 3 bases from V and 5 bases from J, leaving 11 bases between. Germline assignment: CDR1 SGHTA and CDR2 FQGNSA. This CDR3 reads CASSFFRDNEQYF. The DNA of the CDR3 is TGTGCCAGCAGCTTCTTCAGGGATAACGAGCAGTACTTC.

The chain uses TRBV10-1 and TRBJ1-2; D is ambiguous. CDR1 is WNHNN and CDR2 is SYGVQD in the germline V gene (reference sequence). The CDR3 extends over 13 amino acids. Trimming removed 0 bases at V and 8 bases at J, with 10 bases between. This CDR3 is CASSESRGVGYTF. The DNA for the CDR3 is TGCGCCAGCAGTGAGTCCCGAGGAGTGGGCTACACCTTC.

The chain uses TRBV10-3 and TRBJ2-1; 7 bases fit TRBD1. The V gene end was trimmed by 6 bases and the J gene end by 4 bases; junction bases not matched to a gene: 0. Germline V gene lookup returns CDR1 ENHRY and CDR2 SYGVKD. The CDR3 totals 12 residues. In nucleotides, the CDR3 is TGTGCCATCAGGGGACAGTACAATGAGCAGTTCTTC. Amino acids: CAIRGQYNEQFF.

There are a few counts of this clone. J is TRBJ1-3 and V is TRBV14, with D unclear. V was clipped by 0 bases and J by 4 bases, with 16 bases between them. The CDR3 covers 17 residues. Germline CDR1 SGHDN, CDR2 FVKESK. The CDR3 nucleotides are TGTGCCAGCAGCCAAGAAGGAAGACTGGTGATGGGAAACACCATATATTTT. Translation: CASSQEGRLVMGNTIYF. Using reference TRBV14 and TRBJ1-3 for the parts outside the CDR3, the full variable domain is EAGVTQFPSHSVIEKGQTVTLRCDPISGHDNLYWYRRVMGKEIKFLLHFVKESKQDESGMPNNRFLAERTGGTYSTLKVQPAELEDSGVYFCASSQEGRLVMGNTIYFGEGSWLTVV.

The V and J genes are TRBV4-1 and TRBJ1-5; 8 nucleotides line up with TRBD1. CDR3 length: 15 residues. Per the germline V gene, CDR1 is MGHRA and CDR2 is YSYEKL. The V gene end was trimmed by 4 bases and the J gene end by 6 bases; junction bases not matched to a gene: 8. The CDR3 nucleotides are TGCGCCAGCAGCCTGCGGACAGGGCTGGGTCAGCCCCAGCATTTT. It specifies CASSLRTGLGQPQHF.

The rearrangement joins TRBV28 to TRBJ2-5, with TRBD2 identical over 9 bases. The J segment lost 5 bases and the V segment lost 5 bases, leaving 15 bases of the junction unmatched. There are 17 residues in the CDR3. Germline V gene sequence: CDR1 MDHEN, CDR2 SYDVKM. The chain's CDR3 is CASSLPYSGSRSETQYF. The CDR3 nucleotides read TGTGCCAGCAGTCTTCCCTATAGCGGGAGCAGATCCGAGACCCAGTACTTC.

This CDR3 is CASSVEVPVLAGIDTQYF. The CDR3 nucleotides are TGTGCCAGCAGCGTAGAGGTGCCGGTGCTAGCGGGGATAGATACGCAGTATTTT. The rearrangement uses TRBV9 and TRBJ2-3, with 9 bases identical to TRBD2. Germline-derived CDR1 and CDR2 are SGDLS and YYNGEE. The CDR3 spans 18 residues. V was pared by 0 bases and J by 5 bases, with 13 bases of the junction left unmatched.

This chain joins TRBV25-1 and TRBJ2-7; 9 bases match TRBD2. CDR1 MGHDK and CDR2 SYGVNS come from the germline V gene. Losses at the gene ends were 3 bases for V and 7 bases for J; bases not matched to a gene: 13. This CDR3 has 16 amino acids. In DNA, the CDR3 is TGTGCCAGCAGTGAGAAGACTAGCGGCCTTGGGAGGGAGCAGTACTTC. Translation gives CASSEKTSGLGREQYF.

The chain uses TRBV5-3 and TRBJ2-7; possible D gene TRBD2, 6 bases. TRBV5-3 is noted as an ORF with a role that remains uncertain. Deletions cut 0 bases from V and 4 bases from J, with 14 bases between. The CDR3 contains 15 residues. This CDR3 is CARSLEGGGGYEQYF. The CDR3 DNA follows: TGTGCCAGAAGCTTGGAGGGCGGTGGGGGGTACGAGCAGTACTTC.

CDR3 in amino acids: CASKQESSYNSPLHF. The CDR3 nucleotides are TGTGCCAGTAAACAGGAGAGCTCCTATAATTCACCCCTCCACTTT. The rearrangement links TRBV19 to TRBJ1-6, with a weak D call TRBD1 (5 bases). The V end lost 7 bases, the J end lost 0 bases, and 10 bases lay between the germline ends. Germline-derived CDR1 and CDR2 are LNHDA and SQIVND (reference sequence). The CDR3 has 15 amino acids.

The genes are TRBV7-3 and TRBJ2-5, with 7 bases matching TRBD2. Germline V gives CDR1 SGHTA, CDR2 FQGTGA. The ends lost 2 bases at V and 1 base at J; junction bases unmatched: 7. This CDR3 has 16 amino acids. CDR3 loop: CASSLGREDFQETQYF. The CDR3 DNA reads TGTGCCAGCAGCTTAGGACGGGAGGACTTCCAAGAGACCCAGTACTTC.

V usage is TRBV6-6 and J usage is TRBJ2-5; TRBD2 matches at 13 bases. CDR3 size: 17 residues. Trimming at V came to 5 bases and at J to 0 bases, leaving 6 bases not matched to a gene. From germline, CDR1 is MNHNY and CDR2 SVGAGI (reference sequence). DNA of the CDR3: TGTGCCAGCAGTCCAGGGACTAGCGGGAAGCACCAAGAGACCCAGTACTTC. Its protein product is CASSPGTSGKHQETQYF.

The chain combines TRBV5-6 with TRBJ2-5; D call uncertain. The V end lost 1 base, the J end lost 5 bases, and 9 bases lay between the germline ends. Looked up from germline, CDR1 is SGHDT and CDR2 is YYEEEE. The CDR3 has 13 residues. CDR3 bases: TGTGCCAGCAGCTTGACGGTAGGGGAGACCCAGTACTTC. Its translation: CASSLTVGETQYF.